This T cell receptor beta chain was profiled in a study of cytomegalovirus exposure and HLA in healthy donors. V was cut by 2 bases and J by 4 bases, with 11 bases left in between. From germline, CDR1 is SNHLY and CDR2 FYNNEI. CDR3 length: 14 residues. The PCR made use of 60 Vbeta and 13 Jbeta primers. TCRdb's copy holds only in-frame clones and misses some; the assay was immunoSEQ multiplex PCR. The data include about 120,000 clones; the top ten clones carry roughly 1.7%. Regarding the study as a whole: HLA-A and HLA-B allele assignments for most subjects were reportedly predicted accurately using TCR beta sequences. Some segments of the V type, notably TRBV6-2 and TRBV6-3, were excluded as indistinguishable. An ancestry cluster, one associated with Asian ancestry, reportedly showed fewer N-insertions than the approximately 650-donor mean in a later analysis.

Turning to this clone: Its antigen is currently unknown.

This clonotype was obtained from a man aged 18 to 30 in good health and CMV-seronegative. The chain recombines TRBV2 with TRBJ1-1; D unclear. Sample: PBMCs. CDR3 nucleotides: TGTGCCAGCAGTGAACAAGGTCCGGGCACTGAAGCTTTCTTT. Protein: CASSEQGPGTEAFF.